This record covers a single T cell receptor (beta chain). The CDR3 runs 14 residues. CDR1 and CDR2 (germline): SNHLY, FYNNEI. V trimming: 3 bases; J trimming: 3 bases; junction bases outside the gene matches: 0. The data were obtained in a study of blood T cell repertoires in COVID-19. Looking at the study overall: The study drew acute and convalescent COVID-19 samples from the United States, Italy and Spain. The cDNA or gDNA used as material had been derived from T cells, B-cell-depleted T cells, or PBMCs.

Original analysis: Researchers report that nucleated cell counts were estimated from reference gene primer amplification. TCRdb's table, derived via immunoSEQ multiplex PCR, lists solely in-frame clones and lacks some. The V and J calls and clone size were taken over from that table, and D and trimming were inferred from the DNA. The table lists approximately 120,000 clones, roughly 80% of them singletons. The source material was peripheral blood. V gene TRBV2 combines with J gene TRBJ2-5; 11 nucleotides align to TRBD2. This TCR was sampled from a human donor in a cohort sampled during active COVID-19. CDR3 sequence: CASSETSGEETQYF. CDR3 in DNA: TGTGCCAGCAGTGAGACTAGCGGGGAAGAGACCCAGTACTTC.